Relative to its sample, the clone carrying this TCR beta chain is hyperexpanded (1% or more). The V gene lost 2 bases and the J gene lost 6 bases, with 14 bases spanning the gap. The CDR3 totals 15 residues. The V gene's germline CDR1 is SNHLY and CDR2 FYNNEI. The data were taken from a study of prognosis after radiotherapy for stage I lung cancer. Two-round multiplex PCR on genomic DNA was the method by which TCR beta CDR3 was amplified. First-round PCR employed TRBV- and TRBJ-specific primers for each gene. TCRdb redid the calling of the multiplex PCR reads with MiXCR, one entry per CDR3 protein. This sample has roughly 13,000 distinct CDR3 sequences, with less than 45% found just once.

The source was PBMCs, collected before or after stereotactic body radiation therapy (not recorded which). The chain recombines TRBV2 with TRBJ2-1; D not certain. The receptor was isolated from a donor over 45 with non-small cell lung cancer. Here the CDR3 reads CASSESASKGNEQFF. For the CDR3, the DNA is TGTGCCAGCAGTGAATCGGCTAGTAAGGGCAATGAGCAGTTCTTC.